This T cell receptor beta chain was sequenced for a study of Graves' ophthalmopathy and Graves' hyperthyroidism. This CDR3 comprises 15 residues. Germline values: CDR1 MNHNY, CDR2 SVGAGI (reference sequence). V was cut by 2 bases and J by 7 bases, with 14 bases left in between. The study amplified TCR beta CDR3 regions using RNA transcripts. Amplification began with first-round RT-PCR using HTBI primers, then second-round multiplex PCR was performed. TCRdb recomputed calls from the multiplex PCR reads with MiXCR, one row per CDR3 protein. The data show more than 1,000,000 distinct CDR3 sequences, roughly two fifths seen once. Notes on this clonotype: Its target is unknown.

General study points: Its predictions of ophthalmopathy progression gave the model 55% to 71% sensitivity and about 78% specificity.

New diagnoses, under 2 months' duration, and ages 18 to 65 characterized the hyperthyroidism patients. The specimen sequenced was peripheral blood or thyroid tissue (not recorded which). The origin of this receptor is an adult man with Graves' hyperthyroidism. The chain combines TRBV6-6 with TRBJ1-4; no reliable D call. The CDR3, as DNA: TGTGCCAGCAGTTACCCGGGCCTCGGGCCTGAAAAACTGTTTTTT. This gives the protein CASSYPGLGPEKLFF.